This T cell receptor (beta chain) is drawn from a study of T-cell memory formation after mild COVID-19. Study as a whole: Clustering of TCRs was largely donor specific. Whole-study results and caveats: Within pre-infection memory, some responding clones were found, suggesting cross-reactive memory joined. CD8+ contracting clones occupied EMRA, while CD4+ ones occupied mainly CM and EM. Whereas later expanders leaned CD4+, clones contracting day 15 to 85 showed a balanced CD4/CD8 makeup.

This clonotype appeared a few times. Its specificity is not known. Each CDR3 protein gets one entry after TCRdb re-called the 5' RACE reads with MiXCR. The sample contains roughly 190,000 distinct CDR3 sequences, around 16% of which appear only once. Looked up from germline, CDR1 is SEHNR and CDR2 is FQNEAQ (reference sequence). This CDR3 has 14 residues. Trimming removed 7 bases from V and 6 bases from J; junction bases left unmatched: 8. This clonotype was obtained from an adult woman who had mild COVID-19 (a few samples of this study predate the infection). Cell type and time point are not known. Sequences were obtained from PBMCs or a T cell subset sorted from them (not recorded which). The chain couples TRBV7-9 to TRBJ2-1, with TRBD2 identical over 8 bases. CDR3 sequence: CASTIAGGVNEQFF. CDR3 sequence (DNA): TGTGCCAGCACGATCGCGGGGGGCGTCAATGAGCAGTTCTTC. Combining the CDR3 with reference TRBV7-9 and TRBJ2-1 gives the whole variable domain DTGVSQNPRHKITKRGQNVTFRCDPISEHNRLYWYRQTLGQGPEFLTYFQNEAQLEKSRLLSDRFSAERPKGSFSTLEIQRTEQGDSAMYLCASTIAGGVNEQFFGPGTRLTVL.